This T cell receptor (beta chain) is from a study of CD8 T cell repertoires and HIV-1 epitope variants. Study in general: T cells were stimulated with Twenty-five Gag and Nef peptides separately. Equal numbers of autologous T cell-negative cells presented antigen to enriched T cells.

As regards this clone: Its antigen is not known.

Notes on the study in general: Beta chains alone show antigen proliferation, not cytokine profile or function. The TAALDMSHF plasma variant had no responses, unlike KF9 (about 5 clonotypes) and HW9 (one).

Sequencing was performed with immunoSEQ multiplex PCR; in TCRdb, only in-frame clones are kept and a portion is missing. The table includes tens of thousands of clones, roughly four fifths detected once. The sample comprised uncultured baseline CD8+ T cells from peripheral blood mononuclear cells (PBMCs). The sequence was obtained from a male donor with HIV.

This CDR3 is CASSTTGGEGIQYF. In DNA form, the CDR3 reads TGTGCCAGTAGCACAACAGGGGGCGAGGGCATTCAGTACTTC. The chain carries TRBV19 and TRBJ2-4; TRBD1 matches 9 bases. CDR3 size: 14 residues. Looked up from germline, CDR1 is LNHDA and CDR2 is SQIVND (reference sequence). After removal of 6 bases from V and 9 bases from J, the junction contained 9 bases not matched to a gene.